Given below is one TCR beta chain in context. Its antigen is as yet unknown. The entry originates in a study of T cells in localized non-small cell lung cancer. Study conclusions and caveats: Heterogeneity remains possible, as sequencing covered one tumor region only. Among blood samples, higher T cell density accompanied longer overall survival. Measurement of T cell clonality placed uninvolved adjacent lung highest, above the level in tumor. Median detection of top 100 tumor clones in adjacent lung was around 57 clones.

Here immunoSEQ multiplex PCR was the method, and the copy in TCRdb shows in-frame clones only, minus some. Counted here are roughly 53,000 clones, 80% to 85% occurring once; the ten biggest clones make up approximately 18%. From germline, CDR1 is GTSNPN and CDR2 SVGIG (reference sequence). Trimming removed 0 bases from V and 4 bases from J, with 8 bases in between. The CDR3 totals 13 residues. The sequences come from peripheral blood mononuclear cells, collected before any cancer treatment. The clonotype comes from a man aged 40 to 70 with stage III lung adenocarcinoma. The chain carries TRBV30 and TRBJ2-3; no reliable D call. The CDR3 sequence: CAWSVADADTQYF. CDR3 sequence (DNA): TGTGCCTGGAGTGTTGCCGACGCAGATACGCAGTATTTT.